These 13 T cell receptor beta chains share one sample of origin, sequenced in a study of CXCR3-negative and CXCR3-positive naive CD8 T cells. Libraries were UMI-labeled 5' RACE TRB cDNA. TCRdb reprocessed the 5' RACE reads and reports one entry per CDR3 protein, with no DNA. This table holds about 89,000 distinct CDR3 sequences. Study observations and caveats: Higher TRB CDR3 hydrophobicity marked CXCR3-positive naive cells relative to CXCR3-negative naive cells.

Antigen specificity for these receptors is unknown. Sequenced input: naive CXCR3+ CD8+ T cells from blood. As for subset: CD45RO-CCR7+CD27+CD95- naive CD8+ T cells expressing CXCR3 (TNR3+). The receptors come from a human donor in good health. Some clones in this sample may be carry-over from other donors' samples.

The V gene is TRBV6-1, the J gene TRBJ1-2. Germline CDR1 is MNHNS and CDR2 is SASEGT. The CDR3 runs to 12 residues. The CDR3 here is CASSEGSYGYTF.

The chain employs TRBV10-3 and TRBJ2-1; TCRdb's D gene call, TRBD1, goes unchecked for lack of DNA. The CDR3 has 16 residues. CDR1 is ENHRY and CDR2 is SYGVKD in the germline V gene. This CDR3 is CAISGPGTERYNEQFF.

This chain's CDR3 is CASSSSVTTGLREETQYF. The gene calls are TRBV21-1 and TRBJ2-5; TCRdb indicates TRBD2, and absent DNA this call remains unverified. TRBV21-1 is classified as a pseudogene. This CDR3 comprises 18 residues.

V usage is TRBV20-1 and J usage is TRBJ2-4; as DNA is missing, the TRBD2 call by TCRdb cannot be tested. The CDR3 totals 16 residues. Per germline, CDR1 DFQATT and CDR2 SNEGSKA (reference sequence). The CDR3 spells CSAPKPSGWGKNIQYF.

The chain uses TRBV6-2 or TRBV6-3 and TRBJ1-5; without DNA, the TCRdb call of TRBD1 cannot be checked. This CDR3 is built from 14 residues. Germline loops: CDR1 MNHEY, CDR2 SVGEGT. CDR3 in amino acids: CASSYRTGYQPQHF.

The chain is built from TRBV12-3 or TRBV12-4 and TRBJ2-1. The CDR3 extends over 14 amino acids. The CDR3 sequence is CASSFGLAHNEQFF.

The rearrangement links TRBV6-5 to TRBJ1-4. Germline CDR1 MNHEY, CDR2 SVGAGI. This CDR3 has 14 amino acids. CDR3 region: CASSYTYANEKLFF.

V usage is TRBV6-2 or TRBV6-3 and J usage is TRBJ2-1. Germline V gene sequence: CDR1 MNHEY, CDR2 SVGEGT. The CDR3 has 13 residues. CDR3 in amino acids: CASRTDANNEQFF.

J is TRBJ2-5 and V is TRBV20-1; TCRdb outputs TRBD2, but without DNA this stays unchecked. The germline gives CDR1 DFQATT, CDR2 SNEGSKA (reference sequence). The CDR3 totals 16 residues. CDR3: CSARDGRLAAQETQYF.

Here the CDR3 reads CASSADREEQYF. The J gene is TRBJ2-7, the V gene TRBV5-1; TCRdb selects TRBD1, and the lack of DNA leaves this call unchecked. The CDR3 loop spans 12 amino acids. Germline assignment: CDR1 SGHRS and CDR2 YFSETQ.

V and J are TRBV7-9 and TRBJ2-7; TCRdb's D call, TRBD2, is unchecked because there is no DNA. Germline CDR1 and CDR2: SEHNR and FQNEAQ (reference sequence). The CDR3 sequence is 16 residues long. CDR3 region: CASSLDLASLSYEQYF.

This rearrangement joins TRBV7-9 to TRBJ2-3. Germline V CDR1 and CDR2: SEHNR, FQNEAQ (reference sequence). This CDR3 spans 15 amino acids. CDR3 protein: CASSLGQFSTDTQYF.

This chain connects TRBV20-1 to TRBJ2-7; TCRdb's assignment of TRBD1 cannot be checked, as there is no DNA. Germline-derived CDR1 and CDR2 are DFQATT and SNEGSKA (reference sequence). The CDR3 runs to 13 residues. The CDR3 reads CSAKTGGVYEQYF.